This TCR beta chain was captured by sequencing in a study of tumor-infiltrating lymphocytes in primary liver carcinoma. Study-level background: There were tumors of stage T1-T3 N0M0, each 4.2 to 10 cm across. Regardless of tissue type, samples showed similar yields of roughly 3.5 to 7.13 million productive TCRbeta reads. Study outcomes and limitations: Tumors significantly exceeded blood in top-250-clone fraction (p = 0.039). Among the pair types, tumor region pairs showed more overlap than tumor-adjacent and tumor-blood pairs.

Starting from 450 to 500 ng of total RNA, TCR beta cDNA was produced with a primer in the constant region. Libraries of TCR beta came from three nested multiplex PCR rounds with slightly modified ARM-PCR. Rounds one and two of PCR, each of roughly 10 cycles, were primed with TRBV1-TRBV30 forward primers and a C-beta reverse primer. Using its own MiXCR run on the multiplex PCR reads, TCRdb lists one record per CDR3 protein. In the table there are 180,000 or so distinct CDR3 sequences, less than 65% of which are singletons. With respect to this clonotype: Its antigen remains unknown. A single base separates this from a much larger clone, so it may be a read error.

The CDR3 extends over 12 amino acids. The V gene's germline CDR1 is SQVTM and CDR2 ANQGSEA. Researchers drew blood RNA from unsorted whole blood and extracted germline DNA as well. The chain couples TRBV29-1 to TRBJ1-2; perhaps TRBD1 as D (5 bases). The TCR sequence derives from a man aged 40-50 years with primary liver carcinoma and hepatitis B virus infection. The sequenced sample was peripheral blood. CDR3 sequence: CSVAGDQRGYIF. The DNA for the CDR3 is TGCAGCGTTGCCGGGGACCAACGGGGCTACATCTTC.